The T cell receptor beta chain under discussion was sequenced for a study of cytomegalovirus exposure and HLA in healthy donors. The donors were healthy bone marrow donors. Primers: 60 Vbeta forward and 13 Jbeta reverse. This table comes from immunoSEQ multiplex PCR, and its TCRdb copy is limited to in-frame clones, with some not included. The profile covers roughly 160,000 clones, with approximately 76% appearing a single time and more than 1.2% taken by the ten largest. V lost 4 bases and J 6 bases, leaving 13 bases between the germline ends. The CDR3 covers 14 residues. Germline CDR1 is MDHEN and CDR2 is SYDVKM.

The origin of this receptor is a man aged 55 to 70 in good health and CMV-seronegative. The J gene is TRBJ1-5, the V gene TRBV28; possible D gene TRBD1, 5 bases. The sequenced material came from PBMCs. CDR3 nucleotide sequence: TGTGCCAGCAGTTATCAGGGTTGGGGTCAGCCCCAGCATTTT. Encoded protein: CASSYQGWGQPQHF.